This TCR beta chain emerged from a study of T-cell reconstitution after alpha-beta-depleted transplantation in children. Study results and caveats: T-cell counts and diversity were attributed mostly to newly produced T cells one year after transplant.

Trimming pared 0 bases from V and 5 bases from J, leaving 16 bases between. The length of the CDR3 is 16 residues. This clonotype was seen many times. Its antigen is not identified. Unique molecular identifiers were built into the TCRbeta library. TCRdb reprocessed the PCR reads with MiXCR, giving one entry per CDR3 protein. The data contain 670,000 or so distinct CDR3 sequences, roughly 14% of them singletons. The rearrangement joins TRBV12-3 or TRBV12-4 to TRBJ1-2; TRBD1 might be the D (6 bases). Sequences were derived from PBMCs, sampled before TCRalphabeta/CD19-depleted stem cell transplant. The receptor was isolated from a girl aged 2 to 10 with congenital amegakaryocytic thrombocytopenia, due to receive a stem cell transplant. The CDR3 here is CASSLAPKTGPYGYTF. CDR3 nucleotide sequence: TGTGCCAGCAGTTTAGCGCCCAAGACAGGACCATATGGCTACACCTTC.